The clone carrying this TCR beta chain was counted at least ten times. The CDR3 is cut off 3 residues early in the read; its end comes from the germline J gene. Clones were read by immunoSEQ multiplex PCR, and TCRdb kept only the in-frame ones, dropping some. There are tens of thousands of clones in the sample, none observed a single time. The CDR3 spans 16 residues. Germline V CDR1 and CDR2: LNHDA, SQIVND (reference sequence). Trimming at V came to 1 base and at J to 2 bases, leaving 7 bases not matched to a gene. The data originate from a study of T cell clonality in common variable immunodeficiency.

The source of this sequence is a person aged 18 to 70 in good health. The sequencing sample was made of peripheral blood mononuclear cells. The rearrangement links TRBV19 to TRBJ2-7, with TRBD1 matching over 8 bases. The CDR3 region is CASSIGATGATYEQYF. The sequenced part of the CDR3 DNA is TGTGCCAGTAGTATAGGGGCGACAGGGGCGACCTACGAG.